The clone carrying this TCR beta chain was detected many times. The data are from a study of blood T cells in healthy people across ages. With a J-beta primer mix and a sample-barcoded 5' primer, a second PCR ran about 7 to 12 cycles. Each CDR3 protein is one row after TCRdb ran MiXCR on the 5' RACE reads. The top ten clones hold roughly 14% of a sample with 550,000 to 650,000 distinct CDR3 sequences, about 30% of them seen once. This clonotype was obtained from an elderly woman in good health. The sample comprised blood.

The CDR3 spells CASSWLAFQETQYF. The CDR3 bases are TGTGCCAGCAGCTGGCTAGCGTTCCAAGAGACCCAGTACTTC. This chain uses TRBV7-2 with TRBJ2-5; TRBD2 is a possible D gene (6 bases). This CDR3 has 14 amino acids. The germline CDR1 and CDR2 sequences are SGHTA and FQGNSA. V was clipped by 4 bases and J by 1 base, with 10 bases between them.